The 23 T cell receptor beta chains given below trace back to one sample, sequenced in a study of blood T cell repertoires in COVID-19. The repertoire was sequenced with immunoSEQ multiplex PCR; TCRdb's copy has only in-frame clones and lacks some. The sample holds 210,000 or so clones, about 83% seen once. The sample consisted of peripheral blood. The source is a woman in her seventies with active or convalescent COVID-19.

This chain joins TRBV24-1 and TRBJ2-2; 7 bases map to TRBD2. Germline CDR1 and CDR2: KGHDR and SFDVKD. The V and J ends lost 5 bases and 2 bases, in that order; junction bases with no gene match: 7. The CDR3 loop spans 16 amino acids. CDR3 loop: CATSGGEGRNTGELFF. The CDR3 bases are TGTGCCACCAGTGGGGGGGAGGGCCGAAACACCGGGGAGCTGTTTTTT.

The chain uses TRBV18 and TRBJ2-2, with D possibly matching TRBD1 (6 bases). Deletions cut 3 bases from V and 0 bases from J, with 11 bases between. Germline CDR1 and CDR2: KGHSH and LQKENI. CDR3 length: 16 residues. For the CDR3, the DNA is TGTGCCAGCTCACCTTCGACAGGTTCGAACACCGGGGAGCTGTTTTTT. It codes for CASSPSTGSNTGELFF.

The chain employs TRBV7-2 and TRBJ2-7; TRBD2 agrees at 9 bases. Germline CDR1 SGHTA, CDR2 FQGNSA. The CDR3 spans 18 residues. V lost 4 bases, J lost 0 bases, and 13 bases stayed unmatched. The CDR3 DNA reads TGTGCCAGCAGCTCGCCTTTTAGCGGGAGAAGTATCTCCTACGAGCAGTACTTC. It yields the protein CASSSPFSGRSISYEQYF.

The gene calls are TRBV7-3 and TRBJ1-2; TRBD1 agrees at 7 bases. Germline assignment: CDR1 SGHTA and CDR2 FQGTGA. This CDR3 has 14 residues. J gave up 4 bases and V 1 base, and 3 bases lay outside the gene matches. The CDR3 nucleotides are TGTGCCAGCAGCTTAATTGGACAGGCCTATGGCTACACCTTC. This encodes CASSLIGQAYGYTF.

The CDR3 bases are TGCAGCGTTGACCCCCCTTCTGCAGGGGGCTTGCGGTATGGCTACACCTTC. Translated, it gives CSVDPPSAGGLRYGYTF. The V gene is TRBV29-1, the J gene TRBJ1-2; TRBD1 matches at 8 bases. The CDR3 length is 17 residues. J was trimmed by 5 bases and V by 3 bases; bases with no gene match: 17. Germline values: CDR1 SQVTM, CDR2 ANQGSEA.

This clone has just one count. This chain connects TRBV11-3 to TRBJ2-2; D gene unclear. V lost 1 base, J lost 1 base, and 4 bases lay in between. The CDR3 covers 14 residues. Germline CDR1 reads SGHNT; CDR2 reads YENEEA. CDR3 nucleotides: TGTGCCAGCAGCTTAGGAGAGAACACCGGGGAGCTGTTTTTT. This gives the protein CASSLGENTGELFF.

The chain has TRBV11-2 and TRBJ1-2, with D possibly TRBD1 on 5 matching bases. Trimming left V 0 bases short and J 8 bases short, with 10 bases between. Germline V gene data show CDR1 as SGHAT and CDR2 as FQNNGV. CDR3 size: 13 residues. CDR3 sequence: CASSLDRAGGYTF. CDR3 nucleotide sequence: TGTGCCAGCAGCTTAGACAGGGCCGGGGGCTACACCTTC.

The sample holds one count of this clone. The V call is TRBV5-4, the J call TRBJ2-7; 9 bases map to TRBD2. The V gene end was trimmed by 1 base and the J gene end by 3 bases; junction bases not matched to a gene: 8. There are 16 residues in the CDR3. The germline V gene encodes CDR1 SGHNT and CDR2 YYREEE (reference sequence). The CDR3 coding sequence is TGTGCCAGCAGCTTGAAATTGAATAGCGGGAGCTACGAGCAGTACTTC. This gives the protein CASSLKLNSGSYEQYF.

The rearrangement joins TRBV9 to TRBJ2-1; D possibly corresponds to TRBD2 (6 bases). Per germline, CDR1 SGDLS and CDR2 YYNGEE. CDR3 length: 14 amino acids. The V gene lost 0 bases and the J gene lost 12 bases, with 16 bases spanning the gap. The CDR3 loop is CASSVELADIAQFF. DNA of the CDR3: TGTGCCAGCAGCGTAGAACTAGCCGACATTGCGCAGTTCTTC.

The V call is TRBV5-5, the J call TRBJ1-1; D gene ambiguous. Germline CDR1 SGHKS, CDR2 YYEKEE (reference sequence). This CDR3 has 14 amino acids. Trimming stripped 6 bases from V and 3 bases from J, with 15 bases between. The CDR3 nucleotides are TGTGCCAGCACCCGAGACCGGGGTCACACTGAAGCTTTCTTT. It specifies CASTRDRGHTEAFF.

This clone showed up just a few times. The CDR3 coding sequence is TGTGCCAGCTCGGTGGGCGGGAGAGTGAAATACGAGCAGTACTTC. Protein product: CASSVGGRVKYEQYF. V usage is TRBV7-3 and J usage is TRBJ2-7; the match to TRBD2 covers 7 bases. Germline assignment: CDR1 SGHTA and CDR2 FQGTGA. This CDR3 region has 15 residues. The V and J ends lost 8 bases and 4 bases, in that order; junction bases with no gene match: 14.

V is TRBV29-1 and J is TRBJ1-1; 8 nucleotides match TRBD1. The CDR3 runs to 14 residues. The ends lost 6 bases at V and 1 base at J; junction bases unmatched: 7. The V gene's germline CDR1 is SQVTM and CDR2 ANQGSEA. The CDR3 spells CSVGRGLSNTEAFF. The CDR3, as DNA: TGCAGCGTAGGCAGGGGGCTTTCGAACACTGAAGCTTTCTTT.

The chain has TRBV29-1 and TRBJ2-3; tentatively, D is TRBD2 (6 bases). The germline V and J ends were trimmed by 8 bases and 1 base, with 13 bases remaining between them. Germline V gene sequence: CDR1 SQVTM, CDR2 ANQGSEA. CDR3 length: 13 residues. CDR3 sequence: CSSKGGGTDTQYF. CDR3 nucleotides: TGCAGCTCCAAAGGAGGGGGCACAGATACGCAGTATTTT.

This sequence joins TRBV10-2 and TRBJ2-7; the match to TRBD2 covers 16 bases. CDR1 and CDR2 from the germline V gene are WSHSY and SAAADI. This CDR3 comprises 16 residues. V shed 4 bases and J 4 bases; nucleotides not matched to a gene: 4. The CDR3 reads CASSGGTSGRVYEQYF. CDR3 nucleotide sequence: TGCGCCAGCAGTGGCGGGACTAGCGGGAGGGTATACGAGCAGTACTTC.

The CDR3 bases are TGTGCCAGCAGTGCGCGACTAGCGGGAGGGGGGGATACGCAGTATTTT. Amino acids: CASSARLAGGGDTQYF. V usage is TRBV2 and J usage is TRBJ2-3; 14 bases are shared with TRBD2. From germline, CDR1 is SNHLY and CDR2 FYNNEI. With 4 bases clipped from V and 6 bases from J, the junction kept 6 bases outside the gene matches. There are 16 residues in the CDR3.

J is TRBJ2-3 and V is TRBV7-3, with TRBD1 identical over 9 bases. Germline V gene sequence: CDR1 SGHTA, CDR2 FQGTGA. With V trimmed by 7 bases and J by 4 bases, 6 bases remained unmatched. This CDR3 has 14 residues. This CDR3 reads CASTDRGWADTQYF. CDR3 nucleotide sequence: TGTGCCAGCACCGACAGGGGGTGGGCAGATACGCAGTATTTT.

This clone was recorded a few times. DNA for the CDR3: TGTGCCAGCAGTGAGGACAGGGGGCGCGGTACCGGGGAGCTGTTTTTT. Amino acid sequence: CASSEDRGRGTGELFF. The chain employs TRBV6-1 and TRBJ2-2, with 11 bases that match TRBD1. With 3 bases clipped from V and 5 bases from J, the junction kept 5 bases outside the gene matches. CDR1 is MNHNS, CDR2 SASEGT, per germline. This CDR3 has 16 amino acids.

The chain employs TRBV19 and TRBJ2-7; 7 positions match TRBD2. From germline, CDR1 is LNHDA and CDR2 SQIVND (reference sequence). There are 15 residues in the CDR3. V lost 4 bases to trimming and J lost 3 bases; unmatched junction nucleotides: 9. CDR3: CASSRSGKGDYEQYF. In nucleotides, the CDR3 is TGTGCCAGTAGTAGGAGCGGGAAGGGAGACTACGAGCAGTACTTC.

Details on this clone: The same CDR3 arises from other DNA sequences in this sample as well. The chain couples TRBV6-5 to TRBJ1-3, with 9 bases lining up with TRBD1. Germline V gene lookup returns CDR1 MNHEY and CDR2 SVGAGI. The CDR3 sequence is 14 residues long. V was clipped by 5 bases and J by 2 bases; unmatched bases: 1. CDR3 in DNA: TGTGCCAGCAGTCGGGACAGGGCTGGAAACACCATATATTTT. Its protein is CASSRDRAGNTIYF.

The genes are TRBV6-5 and TRBJ1-2; tentative D call: TRBD1 (6 bases). CDR1 and CDR2 from the germline V gene are MNHEY and SVGAGI. This CDR3 has 13 amino acids. The V gene lost 5 bases and the J gene lost 3 bases, with 10 bases spanning the gap. This CDR3 reads CASSRGGYYGYTF. The CDR3 DNA reads as TGTGCCAGCAGTAGGGGGGGGTACTATGGCTACACCTTC.

This chain connects TRBV24-1 to TRBJ2-1; D possibly corresponds to TRBD2 (6 bases). The CDR3 has 16 amino acids. Between the trimmed V and J ends, which lost 5 bases and 7 bases, there was a span of 20 bases. Per germline, CDR1 KGHDR and CDR2 SFDVKD. In DNA, the CDR3 is TGTGCCACCAGTGCCTCCTATGGGGGAGGAACGAATGAGCAGTTCTTC. This gives the protein CATSASYGGGTNEQFF.

This chain uses TRBV25-1 with TRBJ1-3; D perhaps matches TRBD1 (6 bases). V was cut by 11 bases and J by 4 bases, with 15 bases left in between. Germline V lookup: CDR1 MGHDK, CDR2 SYGVNS. The CDR3 runs 13 residues. Here the CDR3 reads CASKLTGGNTIYF. CDR3 bases: TGTGCCTCTAAACTGACAGGAGGAAACACCATATATTTT.

The chain recombines TRBV4-2 with TRBJ1-1; D is unresolved. CDR3 size: 13 residues. Trimming removed 1 base from V and 11 bases from J, with 14 bases in between. Germline-derived CDR1 and CDR2 are LGHNA and YNFKEQ. This CDR3 is CASSQVGAPSAFF. CDR3 nucleotide sequence: TGTGCCAGCAGCCAAGTTGGCGCTCCTAGTGCTTTCTTT.